These 20 T cell receptor beta chains originate from one sample sequenced in a study of cytomegalovirus exposure and HLA in healthy donors. PCR employed 60 Vbeta and 13 Jbeta primers. Libraries were prepared by immunoSEQ multiplex PCR; TCRdb keeps only in-frame clonotypes and omits some of them. This table holds around 130,000 clones, 80% found once. The sequenced sample consisted of PBMCs. Every receptor here comes from a middle-aged woman in good health and CMV-seronegative.

The chain couples TRBV5-1 to TRBJ1-1; possibly TRBD1 for D (5 bases). Germline CDR1 is SGHRS and CDR2 is YFSETQ. Between the trimmed V and J ends, which lost 7 bases and 5 bases, there was a span of 15 bases. This CDR3 has 13 residues. The CDR3 region has the DNA TGCGCCAGCGTTTCCATCGCAGGGACTGAAGCTTTCTTT. The encoded protein is CASVSIAGTEAFF.

This clone has only one observation. The rearrangement links TRBV15 to TRBJ2-2, with D hard to call. CDR1 is LNHNV, CDR2 YYDKDF, per germline (reference sequence). The CDR3 totals 16 residues. Trimming took 1 base from V and 1 from J, leaving 10 bases between them. The chain's CDR3 is CATSRARIKNTGELFF. The CDR3 DNA sequence: TGTGCCACCAGCAGAGCTAGGATAAAGAACACCGGGGAGCTGTTTTTT.

The V and J genes are TRBV5-1 and TRBJ2-7, with 9 bases aligning to TRBD2. V was pared by 0 bases and J by 3 bases, with 4 bases of the junction left unmatched. Germline values: CDR1 SGHRS, CDR2 YFSETQ. The CDR3 covers 15 residues. The CDR3 DNA reads as TGCGCCAGCAGCTTGGTCCCTAGCGGGAACTACGAGCAGTACTTC. This gives the protein CASSLVPSGNYEQYF. Looking up the rest from reference TRBV5-1 and TRBJ2-7 gives the full variable domain: KAGVTQTPRYLIKTRGQQVTLSCSPISGHRSVSWYQQTPGQGLQFLFEYFSETQRNKGNFPGRFSGRQFSNSRSEMNVSTLELGDSALYLCASSLVPSGNYEQYFGPGTRLTVT.

This clone has a handful of counts. V and J are TRBV27 and TRBJ2-1; no definite D call. CDR1 and CDR2 from the germline V gene are MNHEY and SMNVEV (reference sequence). V was pared by 2 bases and J by 2 bases, with 4 bases between. The CDR3 consists of 13 residues. CDR3: CASSLSPYNEQFF. In DNA form, the CDR3 reads TGTGCCAGCAGTTTAAGCCCCTACAATGAGCAGTTCTTC.

The chain has TRBV27 and TRBJ2-7; 7 nucleotides align to TRBD1. CDR1 MNHEY and CDR2 SMNVEV come from the germline V gene (reference sequence). The CDR3 consists of 18 residues. The V segment lost 6 bases and the J segment 4 bases; nucleotides outside the gene matches: 21. The CDR3 DNA follows: TGTGCCAGCAGCCTAGCTCTTGGGGACCCACAGGGGAGATACGAGCAGTACTTC. Residues: CASSLALGDPQGRYEQYF.

V is TRBV2 and J is TRBJ1-5, with a possible D match to TRBD1 (5 bases). The germline V gene has CDR1 SNHLY and CDR2 FYNNEI. This CDR3 has 15 residues. Trimming left V 6 bases short and J 6 bases short, with 18 bases between. CDR3 region: CASRNLDTLSQPQHF. The CDR3, as DNA: TGTGCCAGCAGGAACCTGGACACCTTAAGTCAGCCCCAGCATTTT.

The chain combines TRBV4-1 with TRBJ1-2; 8 bases align to TRBD1. This CDR3 is 17 amino acids long. Germline-derived CDR1 and CDR2 are MGHRA and YSYEKL. The V gene end was trimmed by 2 bases and the J gene end by 1 base; junction bases not matched to a gene: 9. The CDR3 loop reads CASSQSNVDRVNYGYTF. The CDR3 DNA is TGCGCCAGCAGCCAATCGAATGTGGACAGGGTTAACTATGGCTACACCTTC.

This clone was picked up a small number of times. The J gene is TRBJ1-6, the V gene TRBV11-2; D unclear. Germline V CDR1 and CDR2: SGHAT, FQNNGV. The length of the CDR3 is 13 residues. The V end lost 1 base, the J end lost 5 bases, and 3 bases lay between the germline ends. DNA of the CDR3: TGTGCCAGCAGCTTAGCTCATAATTCACCCCTCCACTTT. Protein sequence: CASSLAHNSPLHF.

This chain uses TRBV9 with TRBJ1-3, with 9 bases that match TRBD2. The J call is in doubt because the DNA end fits TRBJ2-2 better. Germline loops: CDR1 SGDLS, CDR2 YYNGEE. The CDR3 contains 15 residues. CDR3 sequence: CASGPASGITGELFF. CDR3 DNA: TGTGCCAGTGGGCCGGCTAGCGGGATTACCGGGGAGCTGTTTTTT.

The chain carries TRBV6-5 and TRBJ1-2; 9 bases are shared with TRBD1. CDR3 size: 14 residues. Germline assignment: CDR1 MNHEY and CDR2 SVGAGI. Losses at the gene ends were 6 bases for V and 6 bases for J; bases not matched to a gene: 8. The CDR3 DNA follows: TGTGCCAGCAGGCTTCCGGGACAGGGTGATGGCTACACCTTC. Its protein product is CASRLPGQGDGYTF.

The rearrangement uses TRBV5-4 and TRBJ1-1; D is possibly TRBD1 (6 bases). Trimming removed 0 bases at V and 5 bases at J, with 14 bases between. Germline CDR1 is SGHNT and CDR2 is YYREEE (reference sequence). This CDR3 is built from 15 residues. CDR3 sequence reads: CASSLAGGGGTEAFF. Written as DNA, the CDR3 is TGTGCCAGCAGCTTGGCCGGGGGCGGGGGAACTGAAGCTTTCTTT.

The rearrangement joins TRBV5-4 to TRBJ2-1; a possible D gene is TRBD2 (7 bases). This CDR3 has 17 amino acids. Germline V gene sequence: CDR1 SGHNT, CDR2 YYREEE (reference sequence). V lost 4 bases to trimming and J lost 5 bases, with 22 bases between them. DNA for the CDR3: TGTGCCAGCAGCCGTAATAGGGGGGGCCAGAGGGACAATGAGCAGTTCTTC. Its protein is CASSRNRGGQRDNEQFF. The whole variable domain, remainder taken from reference TRBV5-4 and TRBJ2-1, is ETGVTQSPTHLIKTRGQQVTLRCSSQSGHNTVSWYQQALGQGPQFIFQYYREEENGRGNFPPRFSGLQFPNYSSELNVNALELDDSALYLCASSRNRGGQRDNEQFFGPGTRLTVL.

The chain is built from TRBV7-3 and TRBJ1-2; 8 bases map to TRBD1. This CDR3 is 16 amino acids long. V shed 5 bases and J 4 bases; nucleotides not matched to a gene: 12. Per germline, CDR1 SGHTA and CDR2 FQGTGA. As DNA, the CDR3 is TGTGCCAGCAGCCCAAACCCAGGGGGCGAGATCTATGGCTACACCTTC. Amino acids: CASSPNPGGEIYGYTF.

The chain recombines TRBV7-9 with TRBJ1-2; D is uncertain. The germline V gene has CDR1 SEHNR and CDR2 FQNEAQ (reference sequence). The V end was cut by 5 bases, the J end by 3 bases, with 7 bases between. The CDR3 loop spans 12 amino acids. In DNA, the CDR3 is TGTGCCAGCAGCCTCGTCGACTATGGCTACACCTTC. The encoded protein is CASSLVDYGYTF.

The CDR3 DNA is TGTGCCAGCAGTAGAGCGCATAGGGGCGACTATGGCTACACCTTC. Its protein is CASSRAHRGDYGYTF. The chain joins TRBV13 to TRBJ1-2; D is perhaps TRBD1 (5 bases). V lost 6 bases and J 3 bases, leaving 17 bases between the germline ends. CDR1 is PRHDT and CDR2 is FYEKMQ in the germline V gene (reference sequence). The CDR3 is 15 amino acids.

The CDR3 loop reads CASSSSSGGPYEQYF. CDR3 DNA sequence: TGTGCCAGCAGTTCATCATCAGGGGGGCCGTACGAGCAGTACTTC. The rearrangement joins TRBV6-6 to TRBJ2-7; D is possibly TRBD1 (7 bases). CDR1 and CDR2 (germline): MNHNY, SVGAGI (reference sequence). The CDR3 is 15 amino acids. Trimming took 4 bases from V and 4 from J, leaving 17 bases between them.

The chain employs TRBV19 and TRBJ1-5; tentative D call: TRBD1 (6 bases). Germline lookup yields CDR1 LNHDA and CDR2 SQIVND (reference sequence). This CDR3 has 15 amino acids. The V gene lost 4 bases and the J gene lost 8 bases, with 18 bases spanning the gap. The CDR3 loop reads CASSRGQGIGEPQHF. The CDR3 DNA reads TGTGCCAGTAGTAGGGGGCAGGGGATAGGAGAGCCCCAGCATTTT.

The chain is built from TRBV29-1 and TRBJ2-7; TRBD2 matches 8 bases. The CDR3 contains 15 residues. The germline CDR1 and CDR2 sequences are SQVTM and ANQGSEA. J was trimmed by 0 bases and V by 2 bases; bases with no gene match: 6. CDR3 in DNA: TGCAGCGTTGAACTCCTAGCGGGCGCCTCCTACGAGCAGTACTTC. Its protein product is CSVELLAGASYEQYF.

The rearrangement joins TRBV18 to TRBJ2-5, with 15 bases fitting TRBD2. The CDR3 totals 20 residues. V was clipped by 4 bases and J by 3 bases; unmatched bases: 15. The germline V gene has CDR1 KGHSH and CDR2 LQKENI. CDR3 sequence reads: CASSRRWTSGGARQEETQYF. The DNA of the CDR3 is TGTGCCAGCTCACGCAGGTGGACTAGCGGGGGGGCCCGGCAGGAAGAGACCCAGTACTTC.

The CDR3 sequence: CASSADRGFHGYTF. The CDR3 coding sequence is TGCGCCAGCAGTGCGGACAGGGGATTCCATGGCTACACCTTC. The rearrangement links TRBV10-1 to TRBJ1-2, with 9 positions matching TRBD1. Unmatched junction bases numbered 6, after V lost 4 bases and J lost 6 bases. This CDR3 contains 14 residues. Germline CDR1 WNHNN, CDR2 SYGVQD (reference sequence).